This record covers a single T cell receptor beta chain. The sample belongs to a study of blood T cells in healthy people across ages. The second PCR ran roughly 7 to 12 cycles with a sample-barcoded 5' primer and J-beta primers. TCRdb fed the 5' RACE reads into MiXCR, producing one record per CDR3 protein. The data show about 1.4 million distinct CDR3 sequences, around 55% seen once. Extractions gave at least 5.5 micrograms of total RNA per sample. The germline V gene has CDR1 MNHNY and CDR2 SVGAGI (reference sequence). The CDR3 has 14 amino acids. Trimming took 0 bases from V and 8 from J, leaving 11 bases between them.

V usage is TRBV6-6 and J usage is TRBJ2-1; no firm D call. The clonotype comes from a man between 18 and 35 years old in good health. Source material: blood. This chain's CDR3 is CASSYSYSKDEQFF. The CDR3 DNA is TGTGCCAGCAGTTACTCATACTCGAAGGATGAGCAGTTCTTC.